The rows below give T cell receptor beta chains drawn from one sample of a study of immune evolution from preneoplasia to lung adenocarcinoma. Generated by immunoSEQ multiplex PCR, the TCRdb table keeps only in-frame clones and is missing some. The sample holds about 14,000 clones, 65% to 90% seen once. The material sequenced was FFPE lung adenocarcinoma in situ tissue. Receptors originate from a donor aged 70 or over with lung adenocarcinoma. CDR3s include the opening cysteine and the closing phenylalanine or tryptophan. Each record gives: clone size, V gene, J gene, D gene, CDR3 protein, CDR3 DNA. D genes are given only for firm matches. Expanded clones get a size class; other rows say once, few or many, or leave the size out.

-	TRBV18	TRBJ2-3	-	CASSQIIESTDTQYF	TGTGCCAGCTCACAGATTATTGAAAGCACAGATACGCAGTATTTT
few	TRBV18	TRBJ1-1	-	CASSPGMNTEAFF	TGTGCCAGCTCACCAGGTATGAACACTGAAGCTTTCTTT
few	TRBV2	TRBJ2-2	-	CASSRETGNTGELFF	TGTGCCAGCAGCAGAGAGACAGGAAACACCGGGGAGCTGTTTTTT
once	TRBV2	TRBJ1-2	TRBD1	CASRSDRGIYGYTF	TGTGCCAGCAGGTCGGACAGGGGAATCTATGGCTACACCTTC
once	TRBV5-4	TRBJ2-1	-	CASSSGGGRLSYNEQFF	TGTGCCAGCAGCTCAGGTGGGGGACGCCTCTCCTACAATGAGCAGTTCTTC
-	TRBV5-1	TRBJ2-5	-	CASSLNLEETQYF	TGCGCCAGCAGCTTGAATCTAGAAGAGACCCAGTACTTC
-	TRBV30	TRBJ2-5	TRBD1	CAWETGGPNFGTQYF	TGTGCCTGGGAGACAGGGGGCCCCAATTTCGGGACCCAGTACTTC
-	TRBV7-2	TRBJ2-7	-	CASSLGPEDEQYF	TGTGCCAGCAGCTTAGGCCCCGAGGACGAGCAGTACTTC
-	TRBV5-5	TRBJ1-1	-	CASSLGRENTEAFF	TGTGCCAGCAGCTTGGGACGGGAAAACACTGAAGCTTTCTTT
-	TRBV7-2	TRBJ2-4	TRBD2	CASSLGLAGGKNIQYF	TGTGCCAGCAGCTTAGGCCTAGCGGGAGGGAAAAACATTCAGTACTTC
-	TRBV23-1	TRBJ2-3	TRBD1	CASSQSDREGTDTQYF	TGCGCCAGCAGTCAATCGGACAGGGAAGGCACAGATACGCAGTATTTT
-	TRBV29-1	TRBJ2-1	-	CSVKYTGLNEQFF	TGCAGCGTCAAATATACGGGGCTTAATGAGCAGTTCTTC
-	TRBV7-9	TRBJ2-2	-	CASSLEYEQSHTGELFF	TGTGCCAGCAGCTTAGAGTACGAACAGTCCCACACCGGGGAGCTGTTTTTT
-	TRBV20-1	TRBJ2-7	-	CSAEIADEQYF	TGCAGTGCCGAAATAGCGGACGAGCAGTACTTC
-	TRBV6-4	TRBJ2-1	TRBD2	CASSVQREGPNEQFF	TGTGCCAGCAGTGTTCAGCGGGAGGGCCCCAATGAGCAGTTCTTC
medium-sized	TRBV28	TRBJ1-5	TRBD1	CASSLIQGNQPQHF	TGTGCCAGCAGTCTCATACAGGGGAATCAGCCCCAGCATTTT
-	TRBV13	TRBJ1-5	-	CASSLRGVNQPQHF	TGTGCCAGCAGCTTACGGGGGGTTAATCAGCCCCAGCATTTT
once	TRBV7-2	TRBJ2-5	-	CASSSGARETQYF	TGTGCCAGCAGCTCCGGGGCTCGGGAGACCCAGTACTTC
-	TRBV20-1	TRBJ2-1	-	CSAIEGSEQFF	TGCAGTGCCATAGAGGGCTCTGAGCAGTTCTTC
few	TRBV7-9	TRBJ2-7	-	CASSLPGVEQYF	TGTGCCAGCAGCCTTCCCGGGGTCGAGCAGTACTTC
-	TRBV19	TRBJ1-4	-	CASSAVGGEEKLFF	TGTGCCAGTAGTGCCGTTGGGGGGGAAGAAAAACTGTTTTTT
-	TRBV15	TRBJ1-2	-	CATSRNNRASYTF	TGTGCCACCAGCAGAAACAACAGGGCTAGCTACACCTTC